These 29 T cell receptor beta chains originate from one sample sequenced in a study of blood T cell repertoires in COVID-19. Assay: immunoSEQ multiplex PCR; the TCRdb copy retains only in-frame clones and omits some. The table shows 200,000 to 250,000 clones, with around 88% occurring only once. Sequencing used peripheral blood. These receptors came from a man between 18 and 35 years old with active or convalescent COVID-19.

The CDR3 nucleotides are TGTGCCAGTAGTATAGGGACAGGATTGTTGGACACTGAAGCTTTCTTT. Translated, it gives CASSIGTGLLDTEAFF. The rearrangement uses TRBV19 and TRBJ1-1; 7 nucleotides match TRBD1. V gave up 1 base and J gave up 3 bases; unmatched junction bases: 8. The CDR3 has 16 amino acids. Looked up from germline, CDR1 is LNHDA and CDR2 is SQIVND (reference sequence).

V is TRBV30 and J is TRBJ1-5; no reliable D call. The CDR3 length is 13 residues. Deletions cut 0 bases from V and 7 bases from J, with 10 bases between. The germline V gene encodes CDR1 GTSNPN and CDR2 SVGIG (reference sequence). CDR3 region: CAWSVHSGQPQHF. Written as DNA, the CDR3 is TGTGCCTGGAGTGTACACAGCGGCCAGCCCCAGCATTTT.

The J gene is TRBJ2-3, the V gene TRBV5-1; tentatively, D is TRBD1 (7 bases). Trimming cost V 0 bases and J 6 bases, with 32 bases left between them. In germline, CDR1 is SGHRS, CDR2 YFSETQ. The CDR3 consists of 21 residues. This CDR3 is CASSLGQGGGHSRPHFDTQYF. The DNA for the CDR3 is TGCGCCAGCAGCTTGGGACAGGGAGGAGGCCACTCACGTCCTCATTTCGATACGCAGTATTTT.

V and J are TRBV5-1 and TRBJ2-1; 10 bases are a match to TRBD1. This CDR3 is built from 13 residues. The germline V gene encodes CDR1 SGHRS and CDR2 YFSETQ. The J segment lost 5 bases and the V segment lost 5 bases, leaving 1 base of the junction unmatched. This CDR3 reads CASRGTGDNEQFF. The CDR3 coding sequence is TGCGCCAGCAGGGGGACAGGGGACAATGAGCAGTTCTTC.

DNA for the CDR3: TGTGCCAGCAGCCCCGGCAGGCGCTATGGCTACACCTTC. This codes for CASSPGRRYGYTF. This chain links TRBV3-1 (or the pseudogene TRBV3-2) with TRBJ1-2; D unresolved. The CDR3 is made up of 13 amino acids. V shed 4 bases and J shed 4 bases, with 10 bases lying between them. Per the germline V gene, CDR1 is LGHDT and CDR2 is YNNKEL (reference sequence).

This clone appeared once. The V and J genes are TRBV6-5 and TRBJ1-5, with 9 bases lining up with TRBD1. The V and J ends lost 6 bases and 4 bases, in that order; junction bases with no gene match: 4. The CDR3 has 14 amino acids. Germline lookup yields CDR1 MNHEY and CDR2 SVGAGI. The CDR3 nucleotides are TGTGCCAGCAGCCAAGGACAGGGGAATCAGCCCCAGCATTTT. Translation: CASSQGQGNQPQHF.

This chain joins TRBV10-3 and TRBJ1-1; D ambiguous. There are 12 residues in the CDR3. The V and J ends lost 6 bases and 0 bases respectively, with 5 bases between them. Germline V gene data show CDR1 as ENHRY and CDR2 as SYGVKD. CDR3 sequence: CAIRTVNTEAFF. CDR3 coding DNA: TGTGCCATCAGAACGGTGAACACTGAAGCTTTCTTT.

The chain couples TRBV10-2 to TRBJ1-2; the D gene is possibly TRBD1 (5 bases). Looked up from germline, CDR1 is WSHSY and CDR2 is SAAADI. V lost 5 bases and J 3 bases, leaving 10 bases between the germline ends. The CDR3 has 13 amino acids. CDR3 in amino acids: CASSHTGDYGYTF. DNA for the CDR3: TGCGCCAGCAGTCATACAGGAGACTATGGCTACACCTTC.

This rearrangement joins TRBV6-5 to TRBJ1-1; D is perhaps TRBD1 (5 bases). From germline, CDR1 is MNHEY and CDR2 SVGAGI. This CDR3 is built from 14 residues. Trimming left V 6 bases short and J 0 bases short, with 11 bases between. The CDR3 region is CASSLRQMNTEAFF. The CDR3 coding sequence is TGTGCCAGCAGCCTTCGACAGATGAACACTGAAGCTTTCTTT.

The count of this clone is one. The rearrangement links TRBV7-8 to TRBJ2-3; D gene uncertain. Trimming took 0 bases from V and 0 from J, leaving 7 bases between them. CDR3 size: 15 residues. Per germline, CDR1 SGHVS and CDR2 FQNEAQ. Here the CDR3 DNA reads TGTGCCAGCAGCTTAGCCCCGACTAGCACAGATACGCAGTATTTT. This sequence encodes CASSLAPTSTDTQYF.

CDR3 sequence reads: CASSFGAGAVGGELFF. For the CDR3, the DNA is TGTGCCAGCAGCTTCGGCGCGGGAGCAGTCGGCGGGGAGCTGTTTTTT. The gene calls are TRBV7-3 and TRBJ2-2; 7 nucleotides line up with TRBD2. CDR1 and CDR2 (germline): SGHTA, FQGTGA. CDR3 size: 16 residues. After removal of 3 bases from V and 7 bases from J, the junction contained 11 bases not matched to a gene.

This chain links TRBV5-6 with TRBJ1-3, with D perhaps TRBD1 (5 bases). V lost 4 bases and J lost 3, with 20 bases in between. The CDR3 totals 17 residues. Germline CDR1 and CDR2: SGHDT and YYEEEE. DNA of the CDR3: TGTGCCAGCAGCCGGGGGGACGCTGGGCAGATTGGAAACACCATATATTTT. It codes for CASSRGDAGQIGNTIYF.

The chain employs TRBV4-2 and TRBJ2-4, with 7 positions matching TRBD2. J was trimmed by 6 bases and V by 1 base; bases with no gene match: 3. The CDR3 spans 14 residues. In germline, CDR1 is LGHNA, CDR2 YNFKEQ. CDR3 sequence: CASSQGAGANIQYF. The CDR3, as DNA: TGTGCCAGCAGCCAAGGGGCGGGAGCAAACATTCAGTACTTC.

This sequence joins TRBV7-8 and TRBJ1-5; a weak D match, TRBD1 (5 bases). The CDR3 totals 11 residues. Germline V gene lookup returns CDR1 SGHVS and CDR2 FQNEAQ. The CDR3 nucleotides read TGTGTCGTCGGGGGTAATCAGCCCCAGCATTTT. Translating it yields CVVGGNQPQHF.

The chain couples TRBV11-2 to TRBJ1-1; D might be TRBD1 (5 bases). The CDR3 is 15 amino acids. Germline V gene data show CDR1 as SGHAT and CDR2 as FQNNGV. V gave up 4 bases and J gave up 1 base, with 13 bases separating them. The CDR3 coding sequence is TGTGCCAGCAGCTCGATGGGGCGGAGGAACACTGAAGCTTTCTTT. Translation gives CASSSMGRRNTEAFF.

The rearrangement joins TRBV19 to TRBJ1-2, with a tentative D call TRBD1 (5 bases). The CDR3 covers 15 residues. V dropped 4 bases and J dropped 3 bases, with 15 bases sitting between them. Germline CDR1 and CDR2: LNHDA and SQIVND (reference sequence). CDR3 nucleotide sequence: TGTGCCAGTAGTAGGGGCGCAGCTACTGACTATGGCTACACCTTC. Translating gives CASSRGAATDYGYTF.

This chain uses TRBV5-1 with TRBJ2-7, with D hard to call. Germline lookup yields CDR1 SGHRS and CDR2 YFSETQ. The CDR3 totals 13 residues. Trimming removed 0 bases at V and 1 base at J, with 5 bases between. The CDR3 bases are TGCGCCAGCAGCTTGGGCCAGTCCTACGAGCAGTACTTC. Translation: CASSLGQSYEQYF.

The chain joins TRBV30 to TRBJ2-1, with 10 nucleotides matching TRBD2. With V trimmed by 1 base and J by 3 bases, 3 bases remained unmatched. The CDR3 runs 15 residues. Germline V gene sequence: CDR1 GTSNPN, CDR2 SVGIG (reference sequence). The CDR3 DNA reads as TGTGCCTGGAGTGGGCTAGCGGGGGTCTACAATGAGCAGTTCTTC. Protein: CAWSGLAGVYNEQFF.

This clone was counted only a few times. The J gene is TRBJ1-2, the V gene TRBV5-1; TRBD1 aligns across 10 bases. Germline V gene lookup returns CDR1 SGHRS and CDR2 YFSETQ. There are 14 residues in the CDR3. Trimming at V came to 7 bases and at J to 5 bases, leaving 8 bases not matched to a gene. CDR3: CASAEPGQGYGYTF. In nucleotides, the CDR3 is TGCGCCAGCGCTGAACCGGGACAGGGGTATGGCTACACCTTC.

As regards this clone: At one end, the junction sequence differs from germline, possibly due to a read error. The V gene is TRBV27, the J gene TRBJ2-7, with TRBD2 matching over 12 bases. The CDR3 is made up of 17 amino acids. The germline gives CDR1 MNHEY, CDR2 SMNVEV (reference sequence). Here the CDR3 DNA reads TGTGCCAGCAGCCCCTCGACTAGCGGGAGTCTATCCTTCGAGCAGTACTTC. It translates to CASSPSTSGSLSFEQYF.

The V gene is TRBV2, the J gene TRBJ2-7; TRBD2 matches 10 bases. Germline lookup yields CDR1 SNHLY and CDR2 FYNNEI. The CDR3 loop spans 16 amino acids. The V gene end was trimmed by 2 bases and the J gene end by 7 bases; junction bases not matched to a gene: 11. The CDR3 reads CASSEYGTSVRDEQYF. The DNA of the CDR3 is TGTGCCAGCAGTGAATACGGGACTAGCGTTCGGGATGAGCAGTACTTC.

This sequence joins TRBV9 and TRBJ2-7; D is uncertain. CDR1 and CDR2 from the germline V gene are SGDLS and YYNGEE. CDR3 length: 16 residues. V was shortened by 0 bases and J by 2 bases, with 15 bases between the two germline ends. CDR3 sequence: CASSVGRHPSPYEQYF. The CDR3 DNA reads as TGTGCCAGCAGCGTAGGCAGACATCCCAGTCCCTACGAGCAGTACTTC.

This chain connects TRBV28 to TRBJ2-1, with TRBD2 matching 9 bases. V lost 5 bases and J lost 4; bases outside the gene matches: 12. CDR1 and CDR2 (germline): MDHEN, SYDVKM. The CDR3 spans 17 residues. The CDR3: CASSLLVAGAPYNEQFF. DNA of the CDR3: TGTGCCAGCAGTCTCCTAGTAGCGGGAGCGCCTTACAATGAGCAGTTCTTC.

J is TRBJ1-4 and V is TRBV27; 7 nucleotides match TRBD1. CDR3 length: 14 residues. J gave up 5 bases and V 2 bases, and 2 bases lay outside the gene matches. Germline CDR1 is MNHEY and CDR2 is SMNVEV (reference sequence). The CDR3 DNA reads as TGTGCCAGCAGTTTACTACAGGGGAATGAAAAACTGTTTTTT. It yields the protein CASSLLQGNEKLFF.

This sequence joins TRBV6-5 and TRBJ1-2, with 8 bases identical to TRBD1. The ends lost 1 base at V and 8 bases at J; junction bases unmatched: 3. CDR1 is MNHEY, CDR2 SVGAGI, per germline. This CDR3 has 13 amino acids. CDR3 coding DNA: TGTGCCAGCAGTTACTTACAGGGGGACGGCTACACCTTC. Translating gives CASSYLQGDGYTF.

This clone showed up just once. The V call is TRBV7-2, the J call TRBJ2-7; D may be TRBD2 (6 bases). The V end was cut by 1 base, the J end by 3 bases, with 10 bases between. The germline V gene encodes CDR1 SGHTA and CDR2 FQGNSA. This CDR3 is built from 14 residues. The CDR3 sequence: CASSLDAGSYEQYF. The CDR3 coding sequence is TGTGCCAGCAGCTTAGACGCGGGAAGCTACGAGCAGTACTTC.

For this clone: In the same sample, other DNA sequences code for this CDR3. The gene calls are TRBV30 and TRBJ2-5; no reliable D call. Germline V CDR1 and CDR2: GTSNPN, SVGIG (reference sequence). CDR3 length: 11 residues. V was cut by 0 bases and J by 3 bases, with 2 bases left in between. CDR3 nucleotide sequence: TGTGCCTGGAGTGTCGAAGAGACCCAGTACTTC. Translation: CAWSVEETQYF. Full variable domain (rest looked up from reference TRBV30 and TRBJ2-5): SQTIHQWPATLVQPVGSPLSLECTVEGTSNPNLYWYRQAAGRGLQLLFYSVGIGQISSEVPQNLSASRPQDRQFILSSKKLLLSDSGFYLCAWSVEETQYFGPGTRLLVL.

This clone is a singleton in its sample. An end of the junction differs from the germline gene, which may be a read error. V usage is TRBV28 and J usage is TRBJ2-6, with TRBD2 as a possible D gene (8 bases). CDR1 is MDHEN and CDR2 is SYDVKM in the germline V gene. There are 17 residues in the CDR3. CDR3 nucleotide sequence: TGTGCCCGCAGTTTAGGGGGCGGGGGGACGGGGGCCAACGTCCTGACTTTC. Translation gives CARSLGGGGTGANVLTF.

V and J are TRBV4-2 and TRBJ1-1; 7 nucleotides line up with TRBD1. The CDR3 totals 15 residues. Trimming cost V 0 bases and J 4 bases; bases outside gene matches: 5. CDR1 LGHNA and CDR2 YNFKEQ come from the germline V gene. The CDR3 region has the DNA TGTGCCAGCAGCCAAGAGGCAGGGGGAGTCACTGAAGCTTTCTTT. Translated: CASSQEAGGVTEAFF.